A selection of T cell receptor beta chains follows, all from one sample in a study of OX40 agonist ivuxolimab in advanced cancers. The table came from immunoSEQ multiplex PCR; TCRdb's copy has only in-frame clones and leaves some out. Of over 70,000 clones in the sample, 78% were seen once. Here the sequenced sample was CD4+ or CD8+ T cells sorted from blood, taken in a trial of the OX40 agonist ivuxolimab. These receptors originate from an adult with an advanced solid tumor such as melanoma, head and neck, liver or kidney cancer. The CDR3 runs from the conserved cysteine through the conserved F or W. A D gene is named only where the DNA matches it firmly. Clone sizes are given selectively: once, few, many, or a class where the clone is expanded.

abundance: .
j_gene: TRBJ1-5
v_gene: TRBV7-8
len: 12
d_gene: .
CDR3aa: CASSLAAQPQHF
CDR3nt: TGTGCCAGCAGCTTAGCGGCTCAGCCCCAGCATTTT

abundance: few
j_gene: TRBJ1-1
v_gene: TRBV6-1
len: 11
d_gene: .
CDR3aa: CASSERVGAFF
CDR3nt: TGTGCCAGCAGTGAAAGAGTGGGAGCTTTCTTT

abundance: .
j_gene: TRBJ1-2
v_gene: TRBV6-5
len: 16
d_gene: TRBD1
CDR3aa: CASSYVRTGGGYGYTF
CDR3nt: TGTGCCAGCAGTTACGTGCGGACAGGGGGCGGATATGGCTACACCTTC

abundance: .
j_gene: TRBJ2-1
v_gene: TRBV25-1
len: 16
d_gene: .
CDR3aa: CASSGENALSYNEQFF
CDR3nt: TGTGCCAGCAGTGGAGAAAACGCGCTCTCCTACAATGAGCAGTTCTTC

abundance: few
j_gene: TRBJ2-5
v_gene: TRBV5-1
len: 14
d_gene: .
CDR3aa: CASSSGLEKGTQYF
CDR3nt: TGCGCCAGCAGCTCGGGGCTGGAAAAGGGGACCCAGTACTTC

abundance: once
j_gene: TRBJ1-2
v_gene: TRBV7-6
len: 13
d_gene: .
CDR3aa: CASSPSQNYGYTF
CDR3nt: TGTGCCAGCAGCCCTAGCCAGAACTATGGCTACACCTTC

abundance: few
j_gene: TRBJ1-1
v_gene: TRBV29-1
len: 13
d_gene: .
CDR3aa: CSVEVPIGTEAFF
CDR3nt: TGCAGCGTTGAAGTACCAATCGGCACTGAAGCTTTCTTT

abundance: few
j_gene: TRBJ1-5
v_gene: TRBV19
len: 14
d_gene: .
CDR3aa: CASSIRGGDQPQHF
CDR3nt: TGTGCCAGTAGTATTAGGGGGGGGGATCAGCCCCAGCATTTT

abundance: .
j_gene: TRBJ1-6
v_gene: TRBV7-2
len: 15
d_gene: TRBD1
CDR3aa: CASSPRGRGYSPLHF
CDR3nt: TGTGCCAGCAGCCCAAGGGGGCGAGGATATTCACCCCTCCACTTT

abundance: .
j_gene: TRBJ2-1
v_gene: TRBV2
len: 15
d_gene: TRBD2
CDR3aa: CASSRLAGGYNEQFF
CDR3nt: TGTGCCAGCAGCAGACTAGCGGGGGGATACAATGAGCAGTTCTTC

abundance: .
j_gene: TRBJ2-7
v_gene: TRBV18
len: 14
d_gene: .
CDR3aa: CASSQYPDGTEQYF
CDR3nt: TGTGCCAGCTCACAATACCCGGACGGGACCGAGCAGTACTTC

abundance: few
j_gene: TRBJ1-4
v_gene: TRBV7-7
len: 15
d_gene: TRBD1
CDR3aa: CASSLGQGADEKLFF
CDR3nt: TGTGCCAGCAGCTTGGGACAGGGGGCGGATGAAAAACTGTTTTTT